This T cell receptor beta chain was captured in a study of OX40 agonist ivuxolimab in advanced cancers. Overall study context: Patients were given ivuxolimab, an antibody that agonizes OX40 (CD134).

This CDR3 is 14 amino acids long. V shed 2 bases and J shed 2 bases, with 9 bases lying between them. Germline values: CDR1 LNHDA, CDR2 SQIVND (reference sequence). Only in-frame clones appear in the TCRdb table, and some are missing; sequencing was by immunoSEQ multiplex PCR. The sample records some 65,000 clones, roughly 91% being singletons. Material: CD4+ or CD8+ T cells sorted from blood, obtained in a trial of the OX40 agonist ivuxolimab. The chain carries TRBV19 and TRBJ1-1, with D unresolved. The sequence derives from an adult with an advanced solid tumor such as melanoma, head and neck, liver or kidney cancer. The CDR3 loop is CASSIRGFNTEAFF. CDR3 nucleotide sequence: TGTGCCAGTAGTATAAGAGGGTTCAACACTGAAGCTTTCTTT.